This T cell receptor beta chain emerged from a study of Ad26.COV2.S vaccination and SARS-CoV-2 variants. At the level of the study: Once or twice, 56 days apart, Ad26.COV2.S was delivered intramuscularly.

The CDR3 is 19 residues long. Germline values: CDR1 MDHEN, CDR2 SYDVKM. V lost 3 bases, J lost 0 bases, and 13 bases stayed unmatched. Findings and limits, study-wide: The authors reported substantial breadth in spike-specific CD8+ and CD4+ T cell responses after vaccination. People who got the vaccine had more spike-specific TCR breadth than people who got placebo.

A word on this clone: Its antigen is as yet unknown.

Sequencing used immunoSEQ multiplex PCR; TCRdb keeps in-frame clones, though not all of them. The sample includes 500,000 or so clones, approximately 89% of them seen just once. The treatment denotes: about 20 received Ad26.COV2.S at low or high dose, single or two shots; 5 received placebo; per-sample allocation not given. All samples were drawn on day 63, counting from the first vaccine or placebo injection. The sample was peripheral blood, taken in a trial of Ad26.COV2.S vaccine versus placebo. The receptor's source is a person between 18 and 59 years old who received the Ad26.COV2.S COVID-19 vaccine or a placebo. The chain recombines TRBV28 with TRBJ2-2; 7 bases fit TRBD1. CDR3 amino acids: CASSFKMTGKRANTGELFF. CDR3 DNA: TGTGCCAGCAGTTTTAAAATGACAGGGAAAAGGGCGAACACCGGGGAGCTGTTTTTT.